The 13 T cell receptor beta chains presented below share a single source sample, sequenced in a study of identical twins. MiXCR, applied by TCRdb to the 5' RACE reads, yields one record per CDR3 protein. This sample yields around 470,000 distinct CDR3 sequences, of which 11% to 15% are seen a single time; around 0.57% belongs to the top ten. These same data were also listed under a study on yellow fever vaccine responses in identical twins.

The specimen was CD4+ T cells sorted from blood. The receptors derive from a woman aged 18-29 years in good health.

This clonotype has a count of ten or more. The V call is TRBV7-2, the J call TRBJ2-3; D gene ambiguous. CDR1 SGHTA and CDR2 FQGNSA come from the germline V gene. The CDR3 totals 15 residues. Trimming cost V 7 bases and J 0 bases, with 14 bases left between them. The CDR3 sequence: CASTQRRGSTDTQYF. The CDR3 DNA sequence: TGTGCCAGCACCCAGAGACGCGGTAGCACAGATACGCAGTATTTT.

This rearrangement joins TRBV29-1 to TRBJ2-7; a weak D match, TRBD1 (6 bases). This CDR3 contains 13 residues. Deletions cut 5 bases from V and 0 bases from J, with 11 bases between. Germline loops: CDR1 SQVTM, CDR2 ANQGSEA. The CDR3 is CSVSQGSSYEQYF. For the CDR3, the DNA is TGCAGCGTTAGTCAGGGGTCCTCCTACGAGCAGTACTTC.

This clonotype showed up just a few times. The chain is built from TRBV10-3 and TRBJ2-3; D gene uncertain. With 3 bases removed from V and 0 bases from J, the gap between germline ends came to 7 bases. The CDR3 has 14 residues. Germline V lookup: CDR1 ENHRY, CDR2 SYGVKD. The CDR3 coding sequence is TGTGCCATCAGTGAACAGCTTAGCACAGATACGCAGTATTTT. Its protein product is CAISEQLSTDTQYF.

The chain carries TRBV7-2 and TRBJ1-3, with D maybe TRBD1 (5 bases). The CDR3 is 16 residues long. Between the trimmed V and J ends, which lost 2 bases and 0 bases, there was a span of 11 bases. CDR1 is SGHTA and CDR2 is FQGNSA in the germline V gene. The CDR3 nucleotides read TGTGCCAGCAGCTTAAAGGGACCCAGCTCTGGAAACACCATATATTTT. Its protein is CASSLKGPSSGNTIYF.

This clonotype showed up just a few times. The chain recombines TRBV12-3 or TRBV12-4 with TRBJ2-5, with a possible D match to TRBD1 (7 bases). This CDR3 is 15 amino acids long. Trimming pared 1 base from V and 4 bases from J, leaving 13 bases between. CDR3 amino acids: CASSLVGGGAETQYF. CDR3 nucleotide sequence: TGTGCCAGCAGTTTAGTCGGAGGGGGCGCAGAGACCCAGTACTTC.

The chain carries TRBV6-2 or TRBV6-3 and TRBJ2-7; possible D gene TRBD2, 5 bases. This CDR3 contains 14 residues. CDR1 MNHEY and CDR2 SVGEGT come from the germline V gene. Trimming shortened V by 6 bases and J by 2 bases, and 14 bases separated the two germline ends. The CDR3 loop reads CASSGDGLPYEQYF. In nucleotides, the CDR3 is TGTGCCAGCAGCGGCGACGGACTTCCCTACGAGCAGTACTTC.

This chain links TRBV5-1 with TRBJ2-6, with 10 bases that match TRBD1. Germline CDR1 SGHRS, CDR2 YFSETQ. The CDR3 covers 18 residues. Trimming took 4 bases from V and 0 from J; bases not matched to a gene: 7. The CDR3 sequence is CASSQRQGANSGANVLTF. In nucleotides, the CDR3 is TGCGCCAGCAGCCAACGACAGGGGGCCAACTCTGGGGCCAACGTCCTGACTTTC.

In this sample, this clonotype turned up a few times. The J gene is TRBJ2-1, the V gene TRBV5-1, with 12 positions matching TRBD1. With V trimmed by 5 bases and J by 7 bases, 7 bases remained unmatched. The CDR3 covers 15 residues. In germline, CDR1 is SGHRS, CDR2 YFSETQ. The CDR3 protein is CASRAGTGGQNEQFF. CDR3 DNA: TGCGCCAGCAGAGCCGGGACAGGGGGCCAAAATGAGCAGTTCTTC.

The J gene is TRBJ2-6, the V gene TRBV5-1, with D possibly TRBD1 on 5 matching bases. The V end lost 4 bases, the J end lost 0 bases, and 11 bases lay between the germline ends. CDR1 is SGHRS and CDR2 is YFSETQ in the germline V gene. The CDR3 contains 16 residues. CDR3 nucleotides: TGCGCCAGCAGCCCGAGACAGACCTCTGGGGCCAACGTCCTGACTTTC. Translated: CASSPRQTSGANVLTF.

The V gene is TRBV5-1, the J gene TRBJ2-1; 8 bases align to TRBD2. Unmatched junction bases numbered 7, after V lost 1 base and J lost 7 bases. Germline lookup yields CDR1 SGHRS and CDR2 YFSETQ. The CDR3 sequence is 15 residues long. The CDR3 nucleotides read TGCGCCAGCAGCTTGCTTGCGGGGGGTGAAAATGAGCAGTTCTTC. It codes for CASSLLAGGENEQFF. Combining the CDR3 with reference TRBV5-1 and TRBJ2-1 gives the whole variable domain KAGVTQTPRYLIKTRGQQVTLSCSPISGHRSVSWYQQTPGQGLQFLFEYFSETQRNKGNFPGRFSGRQFSNSRSEMNVSTLELGDSALYLCASSLLAGGENEQFFGPGTRLTVL.

The chain has TRBV20-1 and TRBJ2-7; 11 bases agree with TRBD2. The CDR3 has 14 amino acids. Germline CDR1 is DFQATT and CDR2 is SNEGSKA (reference sequence). J was trimmed by 3 bases and V by 0 bases; bases with no gene match: 1. The CDR3 loop is CSAREGTSGYEQYF. The CDR3 bases are TGCAGTGCTAGAGAGGGGACTAGCGGCTACGAGCAGTACTTC.

The chain employs TRBV7-9 and TRBJ2-7; D is unclear. Germline assignment: CDR1 SEHNR and CDR2 FQNEAQ (reference sequence). V lost 1 base, J lost 10 bases, and 14 bases lay in between. The CDR3 is 13 residues long. The CDR3 loop is CASSLVSPGEQYF. DNA for the CDR3: TGTGCCAGCAGCTTAGTATCCCCCGGTGAACAGTACTTC.

This chain uses TRBV10-3 with TRBJ1-1; D may be TRBD1 (5 bases). Per the germline V gene, CDR1 is ENHRY and CDR2 is SYGVKD. Trimming took off 8 bases at V and 4 bases at J, with 8 bases between the two ends. The CDR3 runs 11 residues. The CDR3: CAIGTATEAFF. The CDR3, as DNA: TGTGCCATCGGGACGGCCACTGAAGCTTTCTTT.